These 7 T cell receptor beta chains originate from one sample sequenced in a study of cytomegalovirus exposure and HLA in healthy donors. Use of 60 Vbeta and 13 Jbeta primers characterized the PCR. Sequenced by immunoSEQ multiplex PCR; TCRdb stores in-frame clones only, minus some. The sample includes more than 120,000 clones, 82% seen only once; the top ten take approximately 2.4%. The sequenced sample consisted of PBMCs. Every receptor here comes from a male donor in good health and CMV-seronegative.

The chain couples TRBV6-5 to TRBJ1-5; tentatively, D is TRBD1 (5 bases). Germline values: CDR1 MNHEY, CDR2 SVGAGI. This CDR3 is built from 13 residues. V dropped 10 bases and J dropped 4 bases, with 14 bases sitting between them. The CDR3 DNA follows: TGTGCCACGGCGGGACGATGGAATCAGCCCCAGCATTTT. It translates to CATAGRWNQPQHF.

J is TRBJ1-5 and V is TRBV19; TRBD1 aligns across 9 bases. From germline, CDR1 is LNHDA and CDR2 SQIVND (reference sequence). Trimming cost V 4 bases and J 1 base; bases outside gene matches: 5. The CDR3 covers 16 residues. Here the CDR3 DNA reads TGTGCCAGTAGTAACTTGGACAGGGGAAGCAATCAGCCCCAGCATTTT. Translation gives CASSNLDRGSNQPQHF.

The chain carries TRBV30 and TRBJ1-1; the D gene is possibly TRBD1 (6 bases). The CDR3 sequence is 13 residues long. Looked up from germline, CDR1 is GTSNPN and CDR2 is SVGIG (reference sequence). Trimming took 2 bases from V and 2 from J, leaving 9 bases between them. CDR3 sequence (DNA): TGTGCCTGGAGTACACAGGGTAACACTGAAGCTTTCTTT. As protein: CAWSTQGNTEAFF.

The chain carries TRBV6-5 and TRBJ1-5; no definite D call. The CDR3 has 13 amino acids. V lost 6 bases and J lost 0, with 6 bases in between. Germline CDR1 is MNHEY and CDR2 is SVGAGI. Written as DNA, the CDR3 is TGTGCCAGCAGGTCCTATAGCAATCAGCCCCAGCATTTT. It encodes CASRSYSNQPQHF.

The chain employs TRBV12-5 and TRBJ1-1; TRBD1 agrees at 7 bases. CDR3 length: 13 amino acids. Trimming cost V 1 base and J 7 bases; bases outside gene matches: 3. The germline V gene has CDR1 LGHNT and CDR2 FRNRAP. As DNA, the CDR3 is TGTGCTAGTGGTTTGGGAACAGGGGATGAAGCTTTCTTT. Translating it yields CASGLGTGDEAFF. The variable domain in full, with the rest retrieved from reference TRBV12-5 and TRBJ1-1, is DARVTQTPRHKVTEMGQEVTMRCQPILGHNTVFWYRQTMMQGLELLAYFRNRAPLDDSGMPKDRFSAEMPDATLATLKIQPSEPRDSAVYFCASGLGTGDEAFFGQGTRLTVV.

The rearrangement links TRBV6-4 to TRBJ2-6; D gene ambiguous. The V end was cut by 2 bases, the J end by 3 bases, with 8 bases between. The CDR3 covers 15 residues. From germline, CDR1 is MRHNA and CDR2 SNTAGT. The CDR3: CASSDVSSGANVLTF. Written as DNA, the CDR3 is TGTGCCAGCAGTGACGTCTCCAGTGGGGCCAACGTCCTGACTTTC.

In nucleotides, the CDR3 is TGTGCCAGTAGTATCCTCGGGACTTCCAATGAGCAGTTCTTC. Amino acid sequence: CASSILGTSNEQFF. V is TRBV19 and J is TRBJ2-1, with a tentative D call TRBD2 (6 bases). Germline V gene lookup returns CDR1 LNHDA and CDR2 SQIVND (reference sequence). V lost 3 bases to trimming and J lost 6 bases, with 12 bases between them. The CDR3 runs to 14 residues.